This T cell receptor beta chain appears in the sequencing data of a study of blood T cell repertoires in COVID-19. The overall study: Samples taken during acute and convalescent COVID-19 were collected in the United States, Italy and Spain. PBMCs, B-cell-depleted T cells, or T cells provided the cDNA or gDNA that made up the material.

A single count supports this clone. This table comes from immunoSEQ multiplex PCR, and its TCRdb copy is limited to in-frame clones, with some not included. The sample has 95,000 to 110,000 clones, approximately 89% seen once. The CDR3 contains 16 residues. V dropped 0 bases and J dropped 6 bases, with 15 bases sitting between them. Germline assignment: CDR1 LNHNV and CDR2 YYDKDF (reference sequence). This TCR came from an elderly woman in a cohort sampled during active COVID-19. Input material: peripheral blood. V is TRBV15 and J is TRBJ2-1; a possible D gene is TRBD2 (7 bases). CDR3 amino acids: CATSRDRGAGGNEQFF. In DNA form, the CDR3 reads TGTGCCACCAGCAGAGATCGGGGGGCAGGTGGCAATGAGCAGTTCTTC.